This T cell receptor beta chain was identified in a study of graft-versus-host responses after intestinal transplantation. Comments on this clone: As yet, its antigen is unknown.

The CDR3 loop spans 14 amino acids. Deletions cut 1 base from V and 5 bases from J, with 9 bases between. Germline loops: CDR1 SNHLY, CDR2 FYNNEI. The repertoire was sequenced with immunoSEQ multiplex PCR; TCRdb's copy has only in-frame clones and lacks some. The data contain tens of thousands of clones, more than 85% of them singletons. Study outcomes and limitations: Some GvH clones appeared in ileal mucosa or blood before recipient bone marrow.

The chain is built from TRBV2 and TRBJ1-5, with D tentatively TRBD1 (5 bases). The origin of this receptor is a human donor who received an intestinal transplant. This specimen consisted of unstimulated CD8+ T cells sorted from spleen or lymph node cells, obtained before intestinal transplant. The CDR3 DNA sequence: TGTGCCAGCAGTGAAGGGACACCGGATCAGCCCCAGCATTTT. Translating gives CASSEGTPDQPQHF.